This T cell receptor (beta chain) is drawn from a study of blood T cell repertoires in COVID-19. Across the whole study: PBMCs, B-cell-depleted T cells, or T cells were the source of the cDNA or gDNA that made up the material.

The protocol was immunoSEQ multiplex PCR, while the TCRdb copy is restricted to in-frame clones and leaves out a portion. The sample records 80,000 or so clones, 77% being singletons. Deletions cut 1 base from V and 7 bases from J, with 17 bases between. Looked up from germline, CDR1 is SGHRS and CDR2 is YFSETQ. The CDR3 covers 15 residues. Sequenced sample: peripheral blood. This chain connects TRBV5-1 to TRBJ1-2; tentative D call: TRBD1 (5 bases). The source of this sequence is a human donor in a cohort sampled during active COVID-19. The CDR3 here is CASSLRVTRESGYTF. CDR3 DNA: TGCGCCAGCAGCTTGCGGGTTACCAGGGAAAGTGGCTACACCTTC.